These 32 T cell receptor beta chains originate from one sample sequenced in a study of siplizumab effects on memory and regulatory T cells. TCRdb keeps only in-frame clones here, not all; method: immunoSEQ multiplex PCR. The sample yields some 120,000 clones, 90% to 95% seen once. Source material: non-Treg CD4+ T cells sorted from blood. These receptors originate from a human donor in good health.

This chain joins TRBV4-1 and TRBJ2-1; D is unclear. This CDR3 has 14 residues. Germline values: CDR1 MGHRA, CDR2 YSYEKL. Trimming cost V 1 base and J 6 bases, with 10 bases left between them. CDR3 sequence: CASSQVTRSNEQFF. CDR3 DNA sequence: TGCGCCAGCAGCCAAGTCACCAGGTCCAATGAGCAGTTCTTC.

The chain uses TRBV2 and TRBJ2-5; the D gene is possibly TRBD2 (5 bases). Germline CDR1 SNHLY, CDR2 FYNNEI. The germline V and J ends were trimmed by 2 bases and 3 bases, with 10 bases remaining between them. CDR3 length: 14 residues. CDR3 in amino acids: CASSELFGKETQYF. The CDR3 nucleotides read TGTGCCAGCAGTGAATTGTTCGGGAAAGAGACCCAGTACTTC.

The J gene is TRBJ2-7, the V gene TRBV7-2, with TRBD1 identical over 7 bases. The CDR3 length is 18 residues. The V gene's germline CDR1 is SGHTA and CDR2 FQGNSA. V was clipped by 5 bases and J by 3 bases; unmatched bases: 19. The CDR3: CASSQHPGTVKVLYEQYF. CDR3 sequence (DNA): TGTGCCAGCAGCCAGCACCCCGGGACAGTTAAGGTCCTCTACGAGCAGTACTTC.

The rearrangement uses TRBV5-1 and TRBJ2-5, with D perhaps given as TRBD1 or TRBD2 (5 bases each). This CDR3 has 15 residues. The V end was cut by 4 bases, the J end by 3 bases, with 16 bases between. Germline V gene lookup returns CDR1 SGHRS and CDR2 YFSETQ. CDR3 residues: CASSRGPPREETQYF. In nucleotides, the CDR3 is TGCGCCAGCAGCCGCGGGCCTCCCAGGGAAGAGACCCAGTACTTC.

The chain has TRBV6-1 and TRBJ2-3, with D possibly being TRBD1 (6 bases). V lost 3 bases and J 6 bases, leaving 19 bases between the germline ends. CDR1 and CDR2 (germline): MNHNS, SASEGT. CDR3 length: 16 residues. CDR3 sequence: CASSDPLGGFVDTQYF. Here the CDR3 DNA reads TGTGCCAGCAGTGACCCCCTAGGGGGTTTTGTGGATACGCAGTATTTT.

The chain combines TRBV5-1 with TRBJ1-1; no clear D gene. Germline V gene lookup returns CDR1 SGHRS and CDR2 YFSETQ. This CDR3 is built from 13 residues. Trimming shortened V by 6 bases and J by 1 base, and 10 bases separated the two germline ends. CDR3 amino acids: CASNNGGNTEAFF. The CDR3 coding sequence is TGCGCCAGCAACAACGGAGGGAACACTGAAGCTTTCTTT.

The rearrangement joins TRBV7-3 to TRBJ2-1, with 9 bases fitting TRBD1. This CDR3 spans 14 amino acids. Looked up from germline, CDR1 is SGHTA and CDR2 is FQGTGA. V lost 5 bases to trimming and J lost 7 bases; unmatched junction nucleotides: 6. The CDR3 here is CASSVLGQGNEQFF. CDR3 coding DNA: TGTGCCAGCAGCGTACTAGGACAGGGGAATGAGCAGTTCTTC.

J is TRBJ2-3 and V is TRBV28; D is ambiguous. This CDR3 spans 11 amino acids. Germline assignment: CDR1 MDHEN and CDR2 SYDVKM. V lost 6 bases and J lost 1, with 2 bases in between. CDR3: CASRRTDTQYF. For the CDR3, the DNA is TGTGCCAGCAGGCGCACAGATACGCAGTATTTT. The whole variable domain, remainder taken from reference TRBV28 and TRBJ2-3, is DVKVTQSSRYLVKRTGEKVFLECVQDMDHENMFWYRQDPGLGLRLIYFSYDVKMKEKGDIPEGYSVSREKKERFSLILESASTNQTSMYLCASRRTDTQYFGPGTRLTVL.

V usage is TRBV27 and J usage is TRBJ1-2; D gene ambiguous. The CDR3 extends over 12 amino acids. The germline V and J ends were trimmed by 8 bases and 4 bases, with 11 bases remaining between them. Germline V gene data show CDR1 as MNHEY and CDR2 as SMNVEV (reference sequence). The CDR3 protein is CASATYGYGYTF. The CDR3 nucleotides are TGTGCCAGCGCCACGTACGGCTATGGCTACACCTTC.

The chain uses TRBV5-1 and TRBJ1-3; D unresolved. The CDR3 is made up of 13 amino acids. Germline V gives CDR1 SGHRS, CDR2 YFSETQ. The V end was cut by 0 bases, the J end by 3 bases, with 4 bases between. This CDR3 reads CASSLEVGNTIYF. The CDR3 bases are TGCGCCAGCAGCTTGGAGGTTGGAAACACCATATATTTT.

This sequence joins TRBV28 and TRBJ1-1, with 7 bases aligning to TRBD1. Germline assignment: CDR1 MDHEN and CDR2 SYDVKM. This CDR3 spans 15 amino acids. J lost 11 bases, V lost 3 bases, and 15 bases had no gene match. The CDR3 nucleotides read TGTGCCAGCAGTTTTCCCGGGACAGCCTCCTTTGGGGCTTTCTTT. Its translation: CASSFPGTASFGAFF.

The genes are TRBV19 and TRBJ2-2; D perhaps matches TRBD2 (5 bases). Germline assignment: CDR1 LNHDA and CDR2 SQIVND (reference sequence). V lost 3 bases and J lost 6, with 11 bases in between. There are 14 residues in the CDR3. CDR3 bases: TGTGCCAGTAGTATCCTCGGGGTCGCCGGGGAGCTGTTTTTT. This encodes CASSILGVAGELFF.

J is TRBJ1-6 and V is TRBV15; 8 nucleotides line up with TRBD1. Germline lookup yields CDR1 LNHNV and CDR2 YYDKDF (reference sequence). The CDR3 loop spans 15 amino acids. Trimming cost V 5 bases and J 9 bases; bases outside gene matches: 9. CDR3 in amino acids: CATSPDRGLGSPLHF. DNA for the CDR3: TGTGCCACCAGCCCTGACAGGGGTTTAGGTTCACCCCTCCACTTT.

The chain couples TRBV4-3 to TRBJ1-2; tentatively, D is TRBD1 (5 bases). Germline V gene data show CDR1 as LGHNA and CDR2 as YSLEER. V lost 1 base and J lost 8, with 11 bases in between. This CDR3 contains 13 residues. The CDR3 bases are TGCGCCAGCAGCCAAGGTTGGGGGGAAGGCTACACCTTC. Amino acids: CASSQGWGEGYTF.

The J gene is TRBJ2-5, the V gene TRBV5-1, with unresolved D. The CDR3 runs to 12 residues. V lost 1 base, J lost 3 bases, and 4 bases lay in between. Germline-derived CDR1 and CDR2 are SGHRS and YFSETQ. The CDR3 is CASSLTEETQYF. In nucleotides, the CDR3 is TGCGCCAGCAGCTTGACCGAAGAGACCCAGTACTTC. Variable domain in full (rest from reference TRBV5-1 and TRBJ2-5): KAGVTQTPRYLIKTRGQQVTLSCSPISGHRSVSWYQQTPGQGLQFLFEYFSETQRNKGNFPGRFSGRQFSNSRSEMNVSTLELGDSALYLCASSLTEETQYFGPGTRLLVL.

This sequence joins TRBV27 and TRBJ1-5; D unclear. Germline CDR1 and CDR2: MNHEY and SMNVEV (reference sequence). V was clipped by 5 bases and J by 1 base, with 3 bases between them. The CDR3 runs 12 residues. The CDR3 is CASSPSNQPQHF. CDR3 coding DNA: TGTGCCAGCAGTCCCAGCAATCAGCCCCAGCATTTT.

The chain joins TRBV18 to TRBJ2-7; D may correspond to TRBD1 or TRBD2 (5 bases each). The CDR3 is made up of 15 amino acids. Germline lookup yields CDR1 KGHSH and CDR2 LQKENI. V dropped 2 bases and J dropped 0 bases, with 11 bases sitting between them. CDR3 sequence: CASSPFRDGSYEQYF. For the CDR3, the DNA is TGTGCCAGCTCACCATTTCGGGACGGCTCCTACGAGCAGTACTTC.

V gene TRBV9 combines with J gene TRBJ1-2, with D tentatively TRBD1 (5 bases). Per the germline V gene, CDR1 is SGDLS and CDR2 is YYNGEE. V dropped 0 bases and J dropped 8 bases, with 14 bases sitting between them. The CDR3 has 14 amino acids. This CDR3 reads CASSVEGHRGGYTF. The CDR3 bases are TGTGCCAGCAGCGTAGAGGGGCACCGCGGCGGCTACACCTTC.

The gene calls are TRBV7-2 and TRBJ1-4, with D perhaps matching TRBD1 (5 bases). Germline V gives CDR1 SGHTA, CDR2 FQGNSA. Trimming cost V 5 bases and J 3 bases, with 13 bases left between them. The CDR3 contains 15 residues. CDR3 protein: CASSLTVGANEKLFF. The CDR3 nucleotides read TGTGCCAGCAGCCTCACTGTAGGGGCTAATGAAAAACTGTTTTTT.

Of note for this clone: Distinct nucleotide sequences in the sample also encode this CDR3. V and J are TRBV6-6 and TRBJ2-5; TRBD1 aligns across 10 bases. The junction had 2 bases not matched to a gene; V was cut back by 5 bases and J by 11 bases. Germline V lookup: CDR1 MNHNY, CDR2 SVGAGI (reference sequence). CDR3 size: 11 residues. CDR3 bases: TGTGCCAGCAGTGGGACAGGGGAACAGTACTTC. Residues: CASSGTGEQYF.

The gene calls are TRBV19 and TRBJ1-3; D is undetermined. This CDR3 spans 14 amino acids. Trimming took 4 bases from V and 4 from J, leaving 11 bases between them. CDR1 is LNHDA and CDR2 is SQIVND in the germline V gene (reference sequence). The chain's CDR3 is CASSKRTRGNTIYF. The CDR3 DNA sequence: TGTGCCAGTAGTAAACGGACCAGAGGAAACACCATATATTTT.

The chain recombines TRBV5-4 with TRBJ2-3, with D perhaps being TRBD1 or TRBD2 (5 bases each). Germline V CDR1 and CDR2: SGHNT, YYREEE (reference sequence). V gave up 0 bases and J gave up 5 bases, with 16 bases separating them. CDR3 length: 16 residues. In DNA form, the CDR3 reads TGTGCCAGCAGCTTGGTGTTCGGGGACCGGCGAGATACGCAGTATTTT. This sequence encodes CASSLVFGDRRDTQYF.

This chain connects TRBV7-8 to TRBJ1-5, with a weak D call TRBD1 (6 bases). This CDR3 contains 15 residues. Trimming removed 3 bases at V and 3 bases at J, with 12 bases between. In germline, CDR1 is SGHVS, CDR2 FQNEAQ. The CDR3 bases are TGTGCCAGCAGCTTGGGGGGGGGCGCCAATCAGCCCCAGCATTTT. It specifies CASSLGGGANQPQHF.

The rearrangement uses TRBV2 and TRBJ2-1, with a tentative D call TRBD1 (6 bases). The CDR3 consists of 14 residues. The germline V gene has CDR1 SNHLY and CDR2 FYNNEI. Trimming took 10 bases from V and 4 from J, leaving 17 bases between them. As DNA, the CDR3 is TGTGCCACCGCCTTCCTTGGACAGTACAATGAGCAGTTCTTC. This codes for CATAFLGQYNEQFF. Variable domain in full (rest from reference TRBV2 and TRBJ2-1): EPEVTQTPSHQVTQMGQEVILRCVPISNHLYFYWYRQILGQKVEFLVSFYNNEISEKSEIFDDQFSVERPDGSNFTLKIRSTKLEDSAMYFCATAFLGQYNEQFFGPGTRLTVL.

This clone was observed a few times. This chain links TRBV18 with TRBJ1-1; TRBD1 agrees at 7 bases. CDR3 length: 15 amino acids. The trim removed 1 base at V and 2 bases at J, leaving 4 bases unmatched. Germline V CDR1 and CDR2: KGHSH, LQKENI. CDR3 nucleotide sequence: TGTGCCAGCTCACCACGACAGGGTGCTAACACTGAAGCTTTCTTT. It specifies CASSPRQGANTEAFF.

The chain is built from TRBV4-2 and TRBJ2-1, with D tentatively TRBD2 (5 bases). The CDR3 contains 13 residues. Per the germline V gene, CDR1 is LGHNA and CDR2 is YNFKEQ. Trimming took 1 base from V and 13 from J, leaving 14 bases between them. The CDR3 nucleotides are TGTGCCAGCAGCCAAGGTGCGGGTGGGGAACAGTTCTTC. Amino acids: CASSQGAGGEQFF.

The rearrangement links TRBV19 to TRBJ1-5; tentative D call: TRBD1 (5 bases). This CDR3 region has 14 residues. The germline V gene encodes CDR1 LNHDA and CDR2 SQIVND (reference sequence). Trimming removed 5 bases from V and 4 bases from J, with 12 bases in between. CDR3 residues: CASSWGNWNQPQHF. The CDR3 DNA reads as TGTGCCAGTAGTTGGGGCAACTGGAATCAGCCCCAGCATTTT.

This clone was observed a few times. As DNA, the CDR3 is TGTGCCAGCAGCTTTCGGGCGGGGGGGCCAGATACGCAGTATTTT. Amino acids: CASSFRAGGPDTQYF. The rearrangement links TRBV5-4 to TRBJ2-3; 9 bases line up with TRBD2. J gave up 4 bases and V 2 bases, and 5 bases lay outside the gene matches. The V gene's germline CDR1 is SGHNT and CDR2 YYREEE (reference sequence). The CDR3 spans 15 residues.

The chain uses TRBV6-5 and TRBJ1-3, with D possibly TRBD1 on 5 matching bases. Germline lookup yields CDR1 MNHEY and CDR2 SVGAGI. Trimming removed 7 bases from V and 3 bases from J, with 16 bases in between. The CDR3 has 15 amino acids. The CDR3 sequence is CASIPSGGVGNTIYF. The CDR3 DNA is TGTGCCAGCATTCCCTCGGGAGGGGTTGGAAACACCATATATTTT.

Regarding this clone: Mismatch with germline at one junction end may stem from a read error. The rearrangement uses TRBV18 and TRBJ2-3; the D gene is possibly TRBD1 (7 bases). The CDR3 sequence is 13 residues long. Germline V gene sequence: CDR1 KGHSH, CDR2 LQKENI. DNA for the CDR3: TGTGCCAGCTCCCCACCCCAGGGGGGTACGCAGTATTTT. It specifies CASSPPQGGTQYF. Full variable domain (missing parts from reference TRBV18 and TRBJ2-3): NAGVMQNPRHLVRRRGQEARLRCSPMKGHSHVYWYRQLPEEGLKFMVYLQKENIIDESGMPKERFSAEFPKEGPSILRIQQVVRGDSAAYFCASSPPQGGTQYFGPGTRLTVL.

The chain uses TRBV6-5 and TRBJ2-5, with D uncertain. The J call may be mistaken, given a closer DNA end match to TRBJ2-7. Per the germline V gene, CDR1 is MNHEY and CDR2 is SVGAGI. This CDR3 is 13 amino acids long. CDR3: CASSYARFDEQYF. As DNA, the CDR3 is TGTGCCAGCAGTTACGCGCGGTTCGACGAGCAGTACTTC.

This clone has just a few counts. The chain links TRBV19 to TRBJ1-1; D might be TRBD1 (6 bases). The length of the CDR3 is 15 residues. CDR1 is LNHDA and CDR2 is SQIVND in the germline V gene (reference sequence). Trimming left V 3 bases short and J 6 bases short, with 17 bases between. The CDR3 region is CASSMDRKGISEAFF. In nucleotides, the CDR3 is TGTGCCAGTAGTATGGACAGAAAGGGAATATCTGAAGCTTTCTTT.